This is a list of T cell receptor beta chains from one sample in a study of cytomegalovirus exposure and HLA in healthy donors. Sequenced by immunoSEQ multiplex PCR; TCRdb stores in-frame clones only, minus some. The sample includes some 110,000 clones, roughly three quarters of them seen just once. The material sequenced was PBMCs. The receptors come from a man aged 25-45 years in good health and CMV-seropositive. The CDR3 runs from the conserved cysteine through the conserved F or W. The D gene is left open where the match is weak. Expanded clones are given a class, and other clones once, few, many or no size at all.

CDR3,DNA,J,size,V,D
CASSLDRDISSYEQYF,TGCGCCAGCAGCTTGGATCGGGACATAAGCTCCTACGAGCAGTACTTC,TRBJ2-7,NA,TRBV5-1,NA
CAISDPPLLAAEVRTYNEQFF,TGTGCCATCAGTGACCCCCCCTTATTAGCTGCTGAGGTTCGGACCTACAATGAGCAGTTCTTC,TRBJ2-1,NA,TRBV10-3,NA
CASSDPGGGPPDGYTF,TGTGCCAGCAGTGATCCCGGCGGAGGACCCCCAGATGGCTACACCTTC,TRBJ1-2,NA,TRBV2,NA
CATSRALAFLTDTQYF,TGTGCCACCAGCAGAGCGCTAGCATTCCTCACAGATACGCAGTATTTT,TRBJ2-3,NA,TRBV15,NA
CASSPSGAYNEQFF,TGTGCCAGCTCACCGTCCGGAGCGTACAATGAGCAGTTCTTC,TRBJ2-1,NA,TRBV18,NA
CASSSYTGTSGGFTDTQYF,TGTGCCAGCAGCTCATATACCGGGACTAGCGGGGGGTTCACAGATACGCAGTATTTT,TRBJ2-3,NA,TRBV11-3,TRBD2
CASSYYDRGNEQFF,TGCGCCAGCAGTTACTACGACAGGGGCAATGAGCAGTTCTTC,TRBJ2-1,NA,TRBV5-1,TRBD1
CASSYSDSWTQYF,TGTGCCAGCAGTTACTCGGACTCCTGGACGCAGTATTTT,TRBJ2-3,NA,TRBV6-5,NA
CASRAGGGQSYEQYF,TGTGCCAGCAGGGCGGGGGGCGGTCAATCCTACGAGCAGTACTTC,TRBJ2-7,NA,TRBV28,TRBD2
CASGIQGWDSPLHF,TGTGCCAGCGGTATACAGGGGTGGGATTCACCCCTCCACTTT,TRBJ1-6,NA,TRBV25-1,TRBD1
CASSEDWGDSNQPQHF,TGTGCCAGCAGTGAAGATTGGGGAGATAGCAATCAGCCCCAGCATTTT,TRBJ1-5,NA,TRBV6-1,NA
CASSLIGTGYEKLFF,TGTGCCAGCAGCTTGATAGGGACAGGGTACGAAAAACTGTTTTTT,TRBJ1-4,NA,TRBV11-2,TRBD1
CASSLRTGPSPLHF,TGTGCCAGCAGCCTTCGGACAGGGCCATCACCCCTCCACTTT,TRBJ1-6,NA,TRBV27,TRBD1
CASSPGLAPPDTQYF,TGTGCCAGCAGCCCCGGACTAGCGCCACCAGATACGCAGTATTTT,TRBJ2-3,few,TRBV5-6,TRBD2
CASSLGLAGFQETQYF,TGTGCCAGCTCCCTTGGACTAGCGGGATTCCAAGAGACCCAGTACTTC,TRBJ2-5,NA,TRBV18,TRBD2
CASSLKFNYGRATDTQYF,TGTGCCAGCAGCTTAAAATTTAATTACGGCAGGGCCACAGATACGCAGTATTTT,TRBJ2-3,NA,TRBV13,NA
CATSRDRGGGPYNEQFF,TGTGCCACCAGCAGAGATAGGGGGGGAGGGCCCTACAATGAGCAGTTCTTC,TRBJ2-1,NA,TRBV15,NA
CASSRLTSTDTQYF,TGTGCCAGCAGTCGACTTACTAGCACAGATACGCAGTATTTT,TRBJ2-3,NA,TRBV2,NA
CASGTEIYEQYF,TGTGCCAGCGGGACAGAGATCTACGAGCAGTACTTC,TRBJ2-7,once,TRBV25-1,TRBD1
CASRGLWGLAVNEQFF,TGTGCCAGCAGGGGGCTGTGGGGACTAGCGGTGAATGAGCAGTTCTTC,TRBJ2-1,few,TRBV2,TRBD2
CASSLGQGSGANVLTF,TGTGCCAGCAGCTTAGGGCAGGGCTCTGGGGCCAACGTCCTGACTTTC,TRBJ2-6,NA,TRBV7-9,NA
CASSWTEANEQFF,TGTGCCAGCAGCTGGACTGAGGCCAATGAGCAGTTCTTC,TRBJ2-1,once,TRBV25-1,NA
CASSSEFYRGGSPYEQYF,TGTGCCAGCAGCTCCGAGTTCTACAGGGGCGGTTCCCCCTACGAGCAGTACTTC,TRBJ2-7,NA,TRBV7-9,TRBD1
CAISWDSSYEQYF,TGTGCCATCAGCTGGGACAGCTCCTACGAGCAGTACTTC,TRBJ2-7,NA,TRBV10-3,TRBD1
CASSQPRTSRAQYF,TGTGCCAGCAGCCAACCCCGGACTAGCAGGGCCCAGTATTTT,TRBJ2-3,NA,TRBV4-2,TRBD2
CASEQGAYTGELFF,TGTGCCAGCGAACAGGGGGCGTACACCGGGGAGCTGTTTTTT,TRBJ2-2,NA,TRBV6-5,TRBD1
CASSLGASGGLQAKNIQYF,TGTGCCAGCAGCTTAGGCGCTAGCGGGGGACTACAGGCCAAAAACATTCAGTACTTC,TRBJ2-4,NA,TRBV7-8,TRBD2
CASSVSFEAFF,TGTGCCAGCAGTGTCAGTTTCGAAGCTTTCTTT,TRBJ1-1,NA,TRBV2,NA
CSSSTRGGNEQFF,TGTTCCAGCAGCACCCGAGGAGGCAATGAGCAGTTCTTC,TRBJ2-1,NA,TRBV7-9,NA
CASSQDRVSGQHF,TGTGCCAGCAGCCAAGACAGGGTAAGCGGCCAGCATTTT,TRBJ1-5,NA,TRBV7-9,TRBD1
CASSYAGGASREQYF,TGTGCCAGCAGTTACGCCGGGGGGGCCTCTCGGGAGCAGTACTTC,TRBJ2-7,NA,TRBV6-5,TRBD2
CASTPGGFEEKLFF,TGCGCCAGCACCCCGGGGGGATTCGAAGAAAAACTGTTTTTT,TRBJ1-4,NA,TRBV5-1,NA
CASTAGHYNEQFF,TGTGCCAGCACAGCGGGACACTACAATGAGCAGTTCTTC,TRBJ2-1,NA,TRBV28,NA
CASSPGLGPYNEQFF,TGTGCCAGCTCACCGGGACTGGGCCCGTACAATGAGCAGTTCTTC,TRBJ2-1,NA,TRBV18,NA
CASSLMSENTEAFF,TGCGCCAGCAGCCTAATGTCCGAGAACACTGAAGCTTTCTTT,TRBJ1-1,NA,TRBV5-1,NA
CAWERHPYTEAFF,TGTGCCTGGGAGAGGCATCCGTACACTGAAGCTTTCTTT,TRBJ1-1,NA,TRBV30,NA
CASRGEPEAFF,TGTGCCAGCAGGGGAGAACCTGAAGCTTTCTTT,TRBJ1-1,NA,TRBV2,NA